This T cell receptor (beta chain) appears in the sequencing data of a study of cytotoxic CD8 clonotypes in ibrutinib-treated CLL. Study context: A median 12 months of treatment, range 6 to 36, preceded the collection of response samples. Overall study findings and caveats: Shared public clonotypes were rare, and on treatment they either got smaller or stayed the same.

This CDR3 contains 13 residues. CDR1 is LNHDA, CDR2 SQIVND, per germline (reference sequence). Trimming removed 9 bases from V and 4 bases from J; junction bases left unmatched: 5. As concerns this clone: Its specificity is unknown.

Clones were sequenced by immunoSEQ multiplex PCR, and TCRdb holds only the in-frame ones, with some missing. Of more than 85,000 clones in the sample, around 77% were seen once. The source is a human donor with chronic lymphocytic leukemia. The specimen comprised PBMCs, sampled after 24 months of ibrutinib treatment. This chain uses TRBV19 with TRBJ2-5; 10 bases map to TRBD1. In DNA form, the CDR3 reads TGTGCCAGCAGGAGGGACAGGGGAGAGACCCAGTACTTC. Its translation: CASRRDRGETQYF.